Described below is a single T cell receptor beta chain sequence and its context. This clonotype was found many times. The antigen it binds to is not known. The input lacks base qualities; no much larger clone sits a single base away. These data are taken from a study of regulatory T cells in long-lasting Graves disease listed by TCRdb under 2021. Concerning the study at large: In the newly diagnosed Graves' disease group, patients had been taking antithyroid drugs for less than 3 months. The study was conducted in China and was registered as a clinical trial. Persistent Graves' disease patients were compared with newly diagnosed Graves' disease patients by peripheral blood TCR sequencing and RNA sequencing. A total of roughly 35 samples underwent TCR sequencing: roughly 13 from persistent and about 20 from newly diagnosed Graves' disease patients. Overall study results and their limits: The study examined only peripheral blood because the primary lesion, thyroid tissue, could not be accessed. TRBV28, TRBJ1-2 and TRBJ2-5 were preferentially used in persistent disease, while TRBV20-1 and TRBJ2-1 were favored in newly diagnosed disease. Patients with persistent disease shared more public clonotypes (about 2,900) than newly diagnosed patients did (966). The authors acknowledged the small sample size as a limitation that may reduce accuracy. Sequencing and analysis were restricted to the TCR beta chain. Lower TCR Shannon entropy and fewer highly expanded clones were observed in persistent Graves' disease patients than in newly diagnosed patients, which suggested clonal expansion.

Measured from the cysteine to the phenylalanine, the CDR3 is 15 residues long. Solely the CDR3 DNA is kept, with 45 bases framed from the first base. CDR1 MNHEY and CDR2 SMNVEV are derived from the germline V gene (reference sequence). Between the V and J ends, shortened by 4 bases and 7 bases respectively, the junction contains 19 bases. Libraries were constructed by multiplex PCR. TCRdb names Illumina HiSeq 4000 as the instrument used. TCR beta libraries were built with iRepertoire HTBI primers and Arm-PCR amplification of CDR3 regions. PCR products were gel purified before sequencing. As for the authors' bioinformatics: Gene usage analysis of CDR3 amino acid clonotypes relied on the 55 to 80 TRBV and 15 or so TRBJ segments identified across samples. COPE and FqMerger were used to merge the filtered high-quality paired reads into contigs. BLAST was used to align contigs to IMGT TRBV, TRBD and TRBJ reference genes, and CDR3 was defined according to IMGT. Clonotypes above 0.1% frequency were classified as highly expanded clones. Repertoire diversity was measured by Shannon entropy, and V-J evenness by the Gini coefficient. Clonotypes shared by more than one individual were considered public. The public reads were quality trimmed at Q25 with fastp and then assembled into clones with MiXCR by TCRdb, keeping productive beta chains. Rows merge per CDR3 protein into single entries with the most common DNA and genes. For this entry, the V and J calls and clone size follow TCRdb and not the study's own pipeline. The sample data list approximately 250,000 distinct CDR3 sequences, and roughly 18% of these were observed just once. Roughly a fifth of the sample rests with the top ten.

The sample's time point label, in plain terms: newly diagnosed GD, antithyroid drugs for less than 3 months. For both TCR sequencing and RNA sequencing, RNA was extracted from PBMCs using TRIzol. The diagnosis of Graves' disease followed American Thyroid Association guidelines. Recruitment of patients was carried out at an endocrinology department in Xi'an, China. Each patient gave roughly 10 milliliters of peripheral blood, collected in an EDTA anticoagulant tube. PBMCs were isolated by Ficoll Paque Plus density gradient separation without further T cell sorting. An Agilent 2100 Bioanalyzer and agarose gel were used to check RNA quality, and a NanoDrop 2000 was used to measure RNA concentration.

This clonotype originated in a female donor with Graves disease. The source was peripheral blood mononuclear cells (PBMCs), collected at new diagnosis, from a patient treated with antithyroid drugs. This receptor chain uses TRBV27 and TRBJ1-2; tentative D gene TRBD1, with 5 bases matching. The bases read TGTGCCAGCAGTTACGACGGCAGGGAGAGCGCTGGCTACACCTTC. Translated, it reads CASSYDGRESAGYTF.